Described below is a single T cell receptor beta chain sequence and its context. The target antigen is unknown. V lost 6 bases and J lost 8, with 19 bases in between. The germline V gene has CDR1 MNHNY and CDR2 SVGAGI (reference sequence). The CDR3 is made up of 14 amino acids. The data were obtained in a study of T cell responses to AZD1222 COVID-19 vaccine. As for the study in general: Samples with a second dose at about 4 or about 12 weeks were pooled together. Overall study findings and caveats: Across the whole spike, CD4 TCRs peaked at regions 160-218 and 743-854. Repertoire sampling was restricted to post-peak T cell response timepoints. Rises in breadth and depth of Spike-specific TCRs came after two AZD1222 doses.

Produced via immunoSEQ multiplex PCR; TCRdb's table is partial and in-frame only. The sample has nearly 100,000 clones, over 75% seen once. Sequenced here: peripheral blood, sampled on day 0 of AZD1222 vaccination. The chain carries TRBV6-6 and TRBJ1-2; D gene uncertain. The receptor was derived from an adult in good health. CDR3 in amino acids: CASRITGPGLGYTF. CDR3 nucleotides: TGTGCCAGCAGAATAACCGGGCCCGGACTAGGCTACACCTTC.